This TCR beta chain derives from a study of T cell changes during pregnancy in multiple sclerosis (dated by TCRdb to between 2017 and 2020). For the study in its entirety: The study looked at changes in the T cell repertoire across pregnancy in women with multiple sclerosis.

Library method: the immunoSEQ multiplex PCR assay. TCRdb mirrors the immuneACCESS table, restricted to in-frame sequences. Some clones are absent from its copies; in checked studies, under half trace to an unresolved V gene, and the reason for the others is unknown. The sample yields 60,000 to 70,000 clones; 90% to 95% were counted once. Together, the top ten hold about 2.3% of the sample. As regards this clone: Its antigen target is currently unknown. Base qualities were left out, and no much larger clone turns up one base away.

CDR1 and CDR2 were assigned from the germline V gene as SNHLY and FYNNEI. Between the V and J ends, shortened by 3 bases and 11 bases respectively, the junction contains 20 bases. The CDR3 sequence holds 15 residues, the cysteine and phenylalanine included. The kept DNA is CDR3 alone, 45 bases in frame from the first base. Sequencing used peripheral blood, obtained in the third trimester of pregnancy. The sequence links TRBV2 to TRBJ1-5; the D segment cannot be called with confidence. This TCR derives from a female donor in good health, enrolled as a control in a pregnancy study. The CDR3 here reads CASSEVYRLLGTQHF. The nucleotides read TGTGCCAGCAGTGAGGTGTATCGATTACTAGGGACCCAGCATTTT. Where the CDR3 stops, the reference TRBV2 and TRBJ1-5 genes take over; the full variable domain is EPEVTQTPSHQVTQMGQEVILRCVPISNHLYFYWYRQILGQKVEFLVSFYNNEISEKSEIFDDQFSVERPDGSNFTLKIRSTKLEDSAMYFCASSEVYRLLGTQHFGDGTRLSIL.